This T cell receptor (beta chain) was captured in a study of cytomegalovirus exposure and HLA in healthy donors. The PCR ran on 60 Vbeta and 13 Jbeta primers. Method: immunoSEQ multiplex PCR; TCRdb's copy keeps in-frame clones and lacks some. The sample yields 110,000 or so clones, 82% seen once. The germline V gene has CDR1 SGHVS and CDR2 FQNEAQ. With V trimmed by 5 bases and J by 3 bases, 16 bases remained unmatched. The length of the CDR3 is 18 residues. This TCR derives from a woman under 30 in good health and CMV-seronegative. Sequencing was performed on PBMCs. This rearrangement joins TRBV7-8 to TRBJ2-3; TRBD2 aligns across 8 bases. The DNA of the CDR3 is TGTGCCAGCAGCCCGGTCCGGGAGGGACCTCTTCGAACAGATACGCAGTATTTT. This encodes CASSPVREGPLRTDTQYF.